The clone carrying this T cell receptor beta chain occurred a few times. No antigen is known for it. This entry belongs to a study of T cell repertoires in cytomegalovirus infection. Study information: Recently identified HLA-C-restricted and well-studied HLA-B-restricted CMV epitopes were used. TCR beta signatures that were public indicated CMV infection and matching HLA type. Study results and caveats: HLA-C-restricted CMV-specific TCR beta clonotypes were dominant in the ex vivo response.

With 5 bases clipped from V and 4 bases from J, the junction kept 8 bases outside the gene matches. CDR1 is SEHNR and CDR2 is FQNEAQ in the germline V gene (reference sequence). The CDR3 spans 15 residues. MiXCR was run by TCRdb on the reads, yielding one entry per CDR3 protein. The sample records 650,000 to 850,000 distinct CDR3 sequences, almost 30% being singletons. The receptor's source is a human donor in good health (CMV status not recorded). Some clones in this sample may be carry-over from other donors' samples. The genes are TRBV7-9 and TRBJ2-7, with TRBD2 identical over 10 bases. The source was cultured CD8+ T cells from PBMCs, collected from culture after CMV antigen stimulation. The CDR3 DNA reads TGTGCCAGCAGCAGTGCGACTAGCGGGCTTTACGAGCAGTACTTC. Translation gives CASSSATSGLYEQYF. Together with reference TRBV7-9 and TRBJ2-7, the CDR3 gives the full variable domain: DTGVSQNPRHKITKRGQNVTFRCDPISEHNRLYWYRQTLGQGPEFLTYFQNEAQLEKSRLLSDRFSAERPKGSFSTLEIQRTEQGDSAMYLCASSSATSGLYEQYFGPGTRLTVT.